These 20 T cell receptor beta chains were sequenced from one sample in a study of naive and memory T cell subsets. Broader study findings: Especially in CD8 cells, naive repertoires contained a few larger clonotypes, possibly CD45RA-re-expressing memory cells.

Antigen specificity for these receptors is unknown. An equimolar mix of two oligonucleotides served as the beta constant-region primer for TRBC1 and TRBC2. Ligated cDNA was amplified by four rounds of PCR with nested alpha and beta constant-region primers and SP2. In TCRdb, the UMI-ligation and nested PCR reads were re-called with MiXCR into one record per CDR3 protein. The sample records over 80,000 distinct CDR3 sequences, around 11% being singletons. The sequencing input was naive CD4+ T cells from blood. Receptors originate from a human donor in good health.

This sequence joins TRBV7-8 and TRBJ1-6; 11 nucleotides align to TRBD1. The CDR3 consists of 17 residues. Germline V lookup: CDR1 SGHVS, CDR2 FQNEAQ. Trimming at V came to 0 bases and at J to 10 bases, leaving 8 bases not matched to a gene. The CDR3 nucleotides read TGTGCCAGCAGCTTAGCGCTCGGGACAGGGGGGACGTCACCCCTCCACTTT. Encoded protein: CASSLALGTGGTSPLHF.

The chain links TRBV29-1 to TRBJ2-5; TRBD2 aligns across 9 bases. The CDR3 runs 14 residues. V dropped 4 bases and J dropped 4; count of bases not matched to a gene: 7. CDR1 is SQVTM, CDR2 ANQGSEA, per germline. The CDR3 sequence: CSVVASGGRETQYF. The CDR3 DNA follows: TGCAGCGTTGTAGCAAGCGGGGGGCGAGAGACCCAGTACTTC.

This clonotype turned up a few times. The chain carries TRBV6-1 and TRBJ2-6; perhaps TRBD1 as D (6 bases). V lost 7 bases to trimming and J lost 0 bases, with 16 bases between them. CDR3 size: 17 residues. Germline CDR1 reads MNHNS; CDR2 reads SASEGT. CDR3: CASKTGHAISGANVLTF. DNA for the CDR3: TGTGCCAGCAAGACGGGACACGCCATCTCTGGGGCCAACGTCCTGACTTTC.

There are many counts of this clonotype. V and J are TRBV27 and TRBJ2-1; 9 nucleotides align to TRBD2. This CDR3 spans 15 amino acids. Per the germline V gene, CDR1 is MNHEY and CDR2 is SMNVEV (reference sequence). The V segment lost 5 bases and the J segment 1 base; nucleotides outside the gene matches: 3. CDR3 DNA: TGTGCCAGCAGTCCGCTAGCGGGATCCTACAATGAGCAGTTCTTC. It specifies CASSPLAGSYNEQFF.

CDR3 nucleotides: TGTGCCAGCAGCTTAAGCGTGTCGGGGAACAATGAGCAGTTCTTC. It is translated as CASSLSVSGNNEQFF. The V gene is TRBV7-3, the J gene TRBJ2-1, with D perhaps matching TRBD2 (5 bases). Germline values: CDR1 SGHTA, CDR2 FQGTGA. V was clipped by 1 base and J by 5 bases, with 12 bases between them. The CDR3 covers 15 residues.

A few counts support this clonotype. The V gene is TRBV28, the J gene TRBJ2-3; 8 bases are a match to TRBD2. This CDR3 is built from 14 residues. The germline CDR1 and CDR2 sequences are MDHEN and SYDVKM. V trimming: 7 bases; J trimming: 6 bases; junction bases outside the gene matches: 9. As DNA, the CDR3 is TGTGCCAGCACACTCCCGGGAGGGCATGATACGCAGTATTTT. This gives the protein CASTLPGGHDTQYF.

The CDR3 nucleotides are TGTGCCAGCTCACCGGTGACAGGGACCTACGAGCAGTACTTC. It yields the protein CASSPVTGTYEQYF. The genes are TRBV18 and TRBJ2-7, with 7 bases lining up with TRBD1. From germline, CDR1 is KGHSH and CDR2 LQKENI. The CDR3 extends over 14 amino acids. Trimming cost V 3 bases and J 2 bases; bases outside gene matches: 4. Full variable domain (remainder filled in from reference TRBV18 and TRBJ2-7): NAGVMQNPRHLVRRRGQEARLRCSPMKGHSHVYWYRQLPEEGLKFMVYLQKENIIDESGMPKERFSAEFPKEGPSILRIQQVVRGDSAAYFCASSPVTGTYEQYFGPGTRLTVT.

The chain is built from TRBV7-2 and TRBJ2-3; the match to TRBD2 covers 9 bases. Germline V lookup: CDR1 SGHTA, CDR2 FQGNSA. This CDR3 has 19 residues. V was clipped by 1 base and J by 4 bases; unmatched bases: 15. CDR3 region: CASSLVRWAREGMADTQYF. For the CDR3, the DNA is TGTGCCAGCAGCTTAGTTCGTTGGGCGCGGGAGGGCATGGCAGATACGCAGTATTTT.

This chain joins TRBV7-2 and TRBJ1-1; D possibly corresponds to TRBD1 (5 bases). Trimming took off 5 bases at V and 1 base at J, with 8 bases between the two ends. Germline V gives CDR1 SGHTA, CDR2 FQGNSA. The CDR3 length is 13 residues. The CDR3 region has the DNA TGTGCCAGCAGCGCCGGGGCGAACACTGAAGCTTTCTTT. Its translation is CASSAGANTEAFF.

V is TRBV6-6 and J is TRBJ2-5, with D possibly TRBD1 on 5 matching bases. From germline, CDR1 is MNHNY and CDR2 SVGAGI (reference sequence). This CDR3 spans 15 amino acids. Trimming took 0 bases from V and 0 from J, leaving 8 bases between them. The CDR3 region has the DNA TGTGCCAGCAGTTACTCCCCAGGGAACCAAGAGACCCAGTACTTC. Amino acid sequence: CASSYSPGNQETQYF.

The sample holds a few counts of this clonotype. The chain has TRBV3-1 and TRBJ2-7; D call uncertain. The germline V and J ends were trimmed by 0 bases and 6 bases, with 3 bases remaining between them. This CDR3 spans 11 amino acids. Germline V gene sequence: CDR1 LGHDT, CDR2 YNNKEL (reference sequence). CDR3 sequence (DNA): TGTGCCAGCAGCCAAGATACCGAGCAGTACTTC. Translation: CASSQDTEQYF.

This clonotype has at least ten counts. The V call is TRBV20-1, the J call TRBJ2-5; 8 positions match TRBD1. The V gene's germline CDR1 is DFQATT and CDR2 SNEGSKA (reference sequence). V trimming: 3 bases; J trimming: 5 bases; junction bases outside the gene matches: 8. The CDR3 has 14 residues. The CDR3 bases are TGCAGTGCTAGGCCGACAGGGGTCCTGGAGACCCAGTACTTC. This gives the protein CSARPTGVLETQYF.

The chain recombines TRBV24-1 with TRBJ1-2; possibly TRBD1 for D (5 bases). There are 14 residues in the CDR3. The germline CDR1 and CDR2 sequences are KGHDR and SFDVKD. Trimming stripped 3 bases from V and 4 bases from J, with 11 bases between. The CDR3 sequence is CATSDTTVFYGYTF. CDR3 nucleotides: TGTGCCACCAGTGATACGACAGTTTTCTATGGCTACACCTTC.

The chain recombines TRBV2 with TRBJ2-1; TRBD2 might be the D (6 bases). Germline CDR1 and CDR2: SNHLY and FYNNEI. V was shortened by 8 bases and J by 2 bases, with 13 bases between the two germline ends. This CDR3 contains 14 residues. CDR3: CASGTPGAYNEQFF. CDR3 nucleotides: TGTGCCAGCGGGACTCCGGGGGCCTACAATGAGCAGTTCTTC.

This clonotype was counted a few times. The chain links TRBV5-1 to TRBJ2-1, with TRBD2 matching 9 bases. CDR3 length equals 18 residues. V gave up 2 bases and J gave up 4 bases; unmatched junction bases: 13. CDR1 is SGHRS and CDR2 is YFSETQ in the germline V gene. CDR3 sequence: CASSFRGAAGGPYNEQFF. As DNA, the CDR3 is TGCGCCAGCAGCTTCCGAGGGGCCGCGGGGGGGCCTTACAATGAGCAGTTCTTC.

The chain employs TRBV7-9 and TRBJ2-3; D is perhaps TRBD2 (6 bases). Trimming took off 0 bases at V and 5 bases at J, with 6 bases between the two ends. In germline, CDR1 is SEHNR, CDR2 FQNEAQ (reference sequence). The CDR3 contains 13 residues. The CDR3 DNA is TGTGCCAGCAGCTTAGCCGGGGGAGATACGCAGTATTTT. It translates to CASSLAGGDTQYF.

This clonotype was observed a few times. This chain connects TRBV10-2 to TRBJ1-4, with D possibly matching TRBD1 (6 bases). Germline-derived CDR1 and CDR2 are WSHSY and SAAADI. The CDR3 has 13 residues. V was trimmed by 7 bases and J by 0 bases, leaving 6 bases between them. The CDR3 coding sequence is TGCGCCAGCAAGGGGGCAACTAATGAAAAACTGTTTTTT. Translating it yields CASKGATNEKLFF.

This clonotype was recorded many times. The chain links TRBV4-2 to TRBJ2-3; possible D gene TRBD1, 6 bases. Trimming took 4 bases from V and 2 from J, leaving 19 bases between them. Germline CDR1 and CDR2: LGHNA and YNFKEQ. The CDR3 runs to 17 residues. The CDR3 here is CASSPRVRQVPTDTQYF. The CDR3 nucleotides are TGTGCCAGCAGCCCGCGCGTACGACAGGTGCCCACAGATACGCAGTATTTT.

V and J are TRBV7-3 and TRBJ1-1, with D hard to call. The CDR3 loop spans 15 amino acids. V lost 2 bases and J lost 3, with 13 bases in between. From germline, CDR1 is SGHTA and CDR2 FQGTGA. The CDR3 region is CASSLEKGAHTEAFF. CDR3 DNA sequence: TGTGCCAGCAGCTTAGAAAAGGGCGCTCACACTGAAGCTTTCTTT.

This clonotype was counted a few times. J is TRBJ1-1 and V is TRBV6-2 or TRBV6-3, with 9 bases identical to TRBD1. The CDR3 covers 13 residues. Germline V gives CDR1 MNHEY, CDR2 SVGEGT. Trimming cost V 8 bases and J 5 bases; bases outside gene matches: 6. CDR3 DNA sequence: TGTGCCAGCCTGGACAGGGGAGGGACTGAAGCTTTCTTT. Translating it yields CASLDRGGTEAFF.